This T cell receptor beta chain was recorded in a study of STAT3 mutations in large granular lymphocyte leukemia. The CDR3 spans 18 residues. V lost 7 bases, J lost 1 base, and 14 bases stayed unmatched. From germline, CDR1 is MNHEY and CDR2 SMNVEV (reference sequence). Assay used: immunoSEQ multiplex PCR; TCRdb lists only in-frame clones, some missing. The sample has 3,000 to 3,500 clones, roughly 74% seen once. Study-level findings and limits: Every T-LGLL patient had at least one immunodominant TCRbeta clonotype. No sample exists from the first appearance of each clone.

Details on this clone: The antigen remains unidentified.

V is TRBV27 and J is TRBJ2-2; 8 nucleotides match TRBD1. This TCR came from a man in his sixties with T-cell large granular lymphocyte leukemia. Some clones in this sample may be carry-over from other donors' samples. Sequences were obtained from peripheral blood mononuclear cells. CDR3 protein: CASTRTGFGFENTGELFF. DNA of the CDR3: TGTGCCAGCACCAGGACAGGGTTCGGTTTTGAGAACACCGGGGAGCTGTTTTTT.